The 17 T cell receptor beta chains below all came from one sample that was sequenced in a study of blood T cell repertoires in COVID-19. Sequencing used immunoSEQ multiplex PCR; TCRdb keeps in-frame clones, though not all of them. This sample has 30,000 to 45,000 clones, with around four fifths found just once. Material: peripheral blood. These receptors were taken from a human donor in a cohort sampled during active COVID-19.

V usage is TRBV18 and J usage is TRBJ2-5; D remains ambiguous. Trimming left V 3 bases short and J 5 bases short, with 10 bases between. The CDR3 consists of 13 residues. The germline V gene has CDR1 KGHSH and CDR2 LQKENI. CDR3 loop: CASSPIGPETQYF. CDR3 sequence (DNA): TGTGCCAGCTCACCCATCGGTCCCGAGACCCAGTACTTC.

The V call is TRBV28, the J call TRBJ1-2, with D maybe TRBD1 (5 bases). The CDR3 loop spans 13 amino acids. Trimming shortened V by 1 base and J by 6 bases, and 9 bases separated the two germline ends. Germline lookup yields CDR1 MDHEN and CDR2 SYDVKM. Here the CDR3 DNA reads TGTGCCAGCAGTTTATCTAAGGGGAATGGCTACACCTTC. Protein sequence: CASSLSKGNGYTF.

The chain recombines TRBV11-3 with TRBJ1-1; D is ambiguous. The CDR3 totals 13 residues. Germline V gene data show CDR1 as SGHNT and CDR2 as YENEEA. V lost 5 bases to trimming and J lost 1 base, with 8 bases between them. CDR3 protein: CASSPLRNTEAFF. The CDR3, as DNA: TGTGCCAGCAGCCCACTTCGGAACACTGAAGCTTTCTTT.

The J gene is TRBJ2-7, the V gene TRBV18; TRBD1 agrees at 9 bases. The CDR3 contains 14 residues. Germline V gene sequence: CDR1 KGHSH, CDR2 LQKENI. The V gene end was trimmed by 3 bases and the J gene end by 7 bases; junction bases not matched to a gene: 7. The CDR3 sequence: CASSPGQGAVEQYF. CDR3 DNA: TGTGCCAGCTCACCGGGACAGGGCGCCGTTGAGCAGTACTTC.

This clone has a handful of counts. The V gene is TRBV6-6, the J gene TRBJ1-5, with 7 bases lining up with TRBD1. J was trimmed by 2 bases and V by 4 bases; bases with no gene match: 2. Germline CDR1 reads MNHNY; CDR2 reads SVGAGI (reference sequence). This CDR3 has 14 amino acids. The CDR3, as DNA: TGTGCCAGCAGTTTAGGGGGCGGCAATCAGCCCCAGCATTTT. Amino acids: CASSLGGGNQPQHF.

The chain has TRBV6-6 and TRBJ2-7, with D perhaps TRBD1 (5 bases). The CDR3 covers 11 residues. Germline V gene sequence: CDR1 MNHNY, CDR2 SVGAGI (reference sequence). Trimming removed 4 bases at V and 6 bases at J, with 7 bases between. The CDR3 loop reads CASSSRGEQYF. The CDR3 nucleotides are TGTGCCAGCAGTTCAAGGGGCGAGCAGTACTTC.

Written as DNA, the CDR3 is TGTGCCAGCAGTGAAATCGGCGGGACAGCCAATGAGCAGTTCTTC. It encodes CASSEIGGTANEQFF. This chain connects TRBV2 to TRBJ2-1, with TRBD1 as a possible D gene (7 bases). V gave up 2 bases and J gave up 6 bases, with 14 bases separating them. Germline assignment: CDR1 SNHLY and CDR2 FYNNEI. This CDR3 is built from 15 residues.

The genes are TRBV5-1 and TRBJ2-5; 8 positions match TRBD2. Losses at the gene ends were 3 bases for V and 4 bases for J; bases not matched to a gene: 5. The CDR3 is 14 amino acids. CDR1 SGHRS and CDR2 YFSETQ come from the germline V gene. The CDR3 DNA reads TGCGCCAGCAGCTGGTCTAGCGGGCGAGAGACCCAGTACTTC. Its protein is CASSWSSGRETQYF.

This clone was counted only a few times. The V gene is TRBV2, the J gene TRBJ2-6, with 11 bases aligning to TRBD2. V was pared by 4 bases and J by 0 bases, with 2 bases of the junction left unmatched. This CDR3 spans 17 amino acids. CDR1 and CDR2 (germline): SNHLY, FYNNEI. The CDR3 here is CASSGLAGPSGANVLTF. The CDR3 DNA reads TGTGCCAGCAGTGGACTAGCGGGACCCTCTGGGGCCAACGTCCTGACTTTC.

This clone was found once. The chain is built from TRBV18 and TRBJ2-2; TRBD1 agrees at 9 bases. The CDR3 sequence is 15 residues long. Trimming at V came to 6 bases and at J to 5 bases, leaving 7 bases not matched to a gene. CDR1 and CDR2 from the germline V gene are KGHSH and LQKENI. The CDR3 DNA reads as TGTGCCAGCTCGCTGGGACAGGGTGTAACCGGGGAGCTGTTTTTT. Amino acid sequence: CASSLGQGVTGELFF.

The V and J genes are TRBV3-1 (or the pseudogene TRBV3-2) and TRBJ1-1, with D tentatively TRBD1 (5 bases). Looked up from germline, CDR1 is LGHDT and CDR2 is YNNKEL (reference sequence). This CDR3 spans 11 amino acids. Trimming shortened V by 4 bases and J by 5 bases, and 5 bases separated the two germline ends. The CDR3 DNA reads as TGTGCCAGCAGCCGACAGACTGAAGCTTTCTTT. Its translation: CASSRQTEAFF.

V usage is TRBV9 and J usage is TRBJ2-7, with D maybe TRBD1 (6 bases). Trimming stripped 0 bases from V and 1 base from J, with 11 bases between. CDR1 and CDR2 (germline): SGDLS, YYNGEE. This CDR3 is built from 15 residues. In DNA form, the CDR3 reads TGTGCCAGCAGCGTAGCGACAGGATCGTCCTACGAGCAGTACTTC. Encoded protein: CASSVATGSSYEQYF.

This chain joins TRBV19 and TRBJ2-7; D is perhaps TRBD1 (5 bases). Trimming removed 8 bases from V and 6 bases from J, with 17 bases in between. The CDR3 is 13 residues long. Germline V lookup: CDR1 LNHDA, CDR2 SQIVND (reference sequence). CDR3 sequence: CASQRAGWREQYF. CDR3 nucleotides: TGTGCCAGTCAACGCGCAGGGTGGCGCGAGCAGTACTTC.

The rearrangement joins TRBV7-3 to TRBJ1-6; D gene unclear. The V end was cut by 0 bases, the J end by 6 bases, with 9 bases between. Germline V gives CDR1 SGHTA, CDR2 FQGTGA. The CDR3 has 15 residues. The CDR3 spells CASSLTRGSNSPLHF. The CDR3 nucleotides are TGTGCCAGCAGCTTAACGCGGGGTTCTAATTCACCCCTCCACTTT.

The rearrangement uses TRBV5-6 and TRBJ1-1; tentatively, D is TRBD1 (6 bases). There are 17 residues in the CDR3. CDR1 is SGHDT, CDR2 YYEEEE, per germline. The V end lost 0 bases, the J end lost 3 bases, and 18 bases lay between the germline ends. The CDR3: CASSLAKGGAHHTEAFF. The CDR3 DNA sequence: TGTGCCAGCAGCTTGGCGAAAGGGGGGGCCCATCACACTGAAGCTTTCTTT.

This chain links TRBV18 with TRBJ2-1, with 8 bases matching TRBD2. The CDR3 runs 14 residues. Germline V gene data show CDR1 as KGHSH and CDR2 as LQKENI. V gave up 2 bases and J gave up 5 bases; unmatched junction bases: 2. The CDR3 loop reads CASSPGAGDNEQFF. The CDR3 nucleotides are TGTGCCAGCTCACCAGGAGCGGGGGACAATGAGCAGTTCTTC. The whole variable domain, filled in from reference TRBV18 and TRBJ2-1, reads NAGVMQNPRHLVRRRGQEARLRCSPMKGHSHVYWYRQLPEEGLKFMVYLQKENIIDESGMPKERFSAEFPKEGPSILRIQQVVRGDSAAYFCASSPGAGDNEQFFGPGTRLTVL.

The chain employs TRBV19 and TRBJ2-7; 7 bases map to TRBD1. The CDR3 length is 15 residues. Germline CDR1 and CDR2: LNHDA and SQIVND (reference sequence). The J segment lost 0 bases and the V segment lost 3 bases, leaving 5 bases of the junction unmatched. The CDR3 region has the DNA TGTGCCAGTAGTATTTCGGCAGGGGGCTCCTACGAGCAGTACTTC. It translates to CASSISAGGSYEQYF.